This T cell receptor beta chain came from a study of shared clonotypes between healthy human individuals. This clone was recorded once. Produced via immunoSEQ multiplex PCR; TCRdb's table is partial and in-frame only. The sample lists over 800,000 clones; approximately 92% were seen once. CDR3 length: 14 residues. V lost 7 bases, J lost 1 base, and 12 bases lay in between. The V gene's germline CDR1 is MNHEY and CDR2 SMNVEV (reference sequence). Naive-designated CD8 cells lacked CD45RO, were positively enriched for CCR7, and omitted terminally differentiated effector memory CD45RA+ cells. This chain links TRBV27 with TRBJ2-3, with D perhaps TRBD2 (5 bases). The receptor was derived from a young man in good health. The sample consisted of naive CD8+ T cells sorted from blood. CDR3 protein: CASNLLGGTDTQYF. In DNA, the CDR3 is TGTGCCAGCAACCTACTAGGTGGCACAGATACGCAGTATTTT.